This T cell receptor beta chain was sequenced for a study of T cells in women clearing cervical HPV infection. Germline V CDR1 and CDR2: KGHDR, SFDVKD. J was trimmed by 2 bases and V by 6 bases; bases with no gene match: 6. The CDR3 length is 15 residues. A word on this clone: No antigen is known for it. The missing CDR3 end, 3 residues past where the read stops, is filled in from the germline J gene.

Sequencing was performed with immunoSEQ multiplex PCR; in TCRdb, only in-frame clones are kept and a portion is missing. The sample totals roughly 38,000 clones. Study-wide points: Richness plus V gene abundances separated cases from controls with AUC 0.7 to 0.9.

This clonotype originated in a woman aged 18 to 69 with a cervical HPV16 infection that either progressed to CIN3+ or cleared (not recorded which). The specimen was blood buffy coat. V is TRBV24-1 and J is TRBJ2-5, with TRBD1 matching 9 bases. The CDR3 region is CATSRQGGPQETQYF. CDR3 DNA (partial): TGTGCCACCAGTAGACAGGGGGGGCCTCAAGAGACC.